This TCR beta chain was captured in a study of CD8 T cells in ankylosing spondylitis. Study-wide findings and caveats: Ankylosing spondylitis blood appeared to carry a characteristic TCR beta motif of roughly eight highly homologous variants.

Remarks on this clonotype: Its matching antigen is unknown.

TCRdb fed the 5' RACE reads into MiXCR, producing one record per CDR3 protein. Here the sample spans 390,000 or so distinct CDR3 sequences, about 22% being singletons. The CDR3 sequence is 17 residues long. Trimming took 8 bases from V and 3 from J, leaving 23 bases between them. CDR1 and CDR2 from the germline V gene are SNHLY and FYNNEI. Source material: blood, either unsorted or a sorted T cell fraction (not recorded which). This rearrangement joins TRBV2 to TRBJ2-1; D possibly corresponds to TRBD2 (5 bases). This TCR derives from a male donor with ankylosing spondylitis. The CDR3 sequence: CASSLLPEASSYNEQFF. CDR3 bases: TGTGCCAGCTCGCTCCTTCCTGAGGCTAGCAGCTACAATGAGCAGTTCTTC.